This entry concerns a single TCR beta chain. Germline V gene lookup returns CDR1 MNHEY and CDR2 SMNVEV (reference sequence). CDR3 length: 15 residues. Trimming cost V 2 bases and J 8 bases, with 16 bases left between them. Documented time point: pre-sensitization, week 0. The treatment here: therapeutic diphenylcyclopropenone sensitization with weekly scalp DPC. TCRdb re-called the RACE reads through MiXCR, storing one row per CDR3 protein. This sample has around 380,000 distinct CDR3 sequences; 4.5% to 7% occur once, and the top ten carry more than 8%. The sample belongs to a study of human T cells and chemical hapten exposure.

This TCR was sampled from a woman aged 18-29 years with alopecia areata. Some clones in this sample may be carry-over from other donors' samples. Sequences were derived from whole blood, sampled in connection with sensitization to the hapten diphenylcyclopropenone (DPC). The chain couples TRBV27 to TRBJ2-1; no reliable D call. Written as DNA, the CDR3 is TGTGCCAGCAGTTTAACATGGAGTGGAAGCGATGAGCAGTTCTTC. Translation gives CASSLTWSGSDEQFF.